This TCR beta chain was sequenced in a study of control samples from healthy donors and cancer patients. Here immunoSEQ multiplex PCR was the method, and the copy in TCRdb shows in-frame clones only, minus some. The table records 95,000 to 150,000 clones, approximately 89% of them present only once. In this sample, this clone turned up once. From germline, CDR1 is MNHEY and CDR2 SMNVEV (reference sequence). Trimming removed 6 bases from V and 1 base from J, with 18 bases in between. The CDR3 runs to 16 residues. This chain links TRBV27 with TRBJ2-5, with D perhaps assigned TRBD1 or TRBD2 (5 bases each). The receptor was derived from a woman between 18 and 29 years old in good health. Sample: blood. The CDR3: CASSPNRSGSQETQYF. The CDR3 nucleotides are TGTGCCAGCAGCCCAAACAGGTCTGGGAGCCAAGAGACCCAGTACTTC.